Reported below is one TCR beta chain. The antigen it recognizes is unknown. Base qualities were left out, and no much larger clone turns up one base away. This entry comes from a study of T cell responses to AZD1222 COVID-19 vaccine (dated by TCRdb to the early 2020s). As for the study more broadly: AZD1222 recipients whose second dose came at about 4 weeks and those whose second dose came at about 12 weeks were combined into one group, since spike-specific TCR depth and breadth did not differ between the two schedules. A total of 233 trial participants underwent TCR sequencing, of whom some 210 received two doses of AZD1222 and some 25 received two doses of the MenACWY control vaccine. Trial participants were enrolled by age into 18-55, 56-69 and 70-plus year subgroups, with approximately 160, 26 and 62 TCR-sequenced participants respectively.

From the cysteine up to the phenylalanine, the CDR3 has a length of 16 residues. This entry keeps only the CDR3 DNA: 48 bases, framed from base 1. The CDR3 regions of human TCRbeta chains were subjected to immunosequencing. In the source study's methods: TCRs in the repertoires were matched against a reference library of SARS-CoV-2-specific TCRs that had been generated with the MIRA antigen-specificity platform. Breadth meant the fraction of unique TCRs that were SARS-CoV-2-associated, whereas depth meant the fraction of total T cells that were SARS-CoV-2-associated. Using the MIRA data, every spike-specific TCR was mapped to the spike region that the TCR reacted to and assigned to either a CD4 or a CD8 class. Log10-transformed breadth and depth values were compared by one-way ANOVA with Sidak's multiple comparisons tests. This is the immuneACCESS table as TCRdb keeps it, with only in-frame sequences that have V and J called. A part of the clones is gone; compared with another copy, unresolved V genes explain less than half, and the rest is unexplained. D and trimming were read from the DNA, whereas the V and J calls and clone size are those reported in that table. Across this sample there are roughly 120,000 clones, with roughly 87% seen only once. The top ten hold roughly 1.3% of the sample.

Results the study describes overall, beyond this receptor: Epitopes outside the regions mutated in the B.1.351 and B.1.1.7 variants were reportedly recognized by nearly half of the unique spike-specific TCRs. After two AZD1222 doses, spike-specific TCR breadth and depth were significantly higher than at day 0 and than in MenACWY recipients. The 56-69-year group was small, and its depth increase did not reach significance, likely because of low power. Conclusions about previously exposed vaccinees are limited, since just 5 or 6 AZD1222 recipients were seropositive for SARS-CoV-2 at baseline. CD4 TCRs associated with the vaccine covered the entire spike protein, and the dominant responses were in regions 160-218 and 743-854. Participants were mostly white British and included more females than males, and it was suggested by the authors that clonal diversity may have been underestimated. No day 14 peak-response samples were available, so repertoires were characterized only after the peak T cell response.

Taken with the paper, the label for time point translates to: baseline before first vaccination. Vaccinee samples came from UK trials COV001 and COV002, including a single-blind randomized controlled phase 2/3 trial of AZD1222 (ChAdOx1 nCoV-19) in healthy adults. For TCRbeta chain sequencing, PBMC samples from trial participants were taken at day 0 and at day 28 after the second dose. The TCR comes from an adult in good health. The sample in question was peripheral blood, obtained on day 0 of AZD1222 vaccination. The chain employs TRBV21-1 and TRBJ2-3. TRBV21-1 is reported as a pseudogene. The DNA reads TGTGCCAGCAGCAAATTGGACGACTTTCCGACAGATACGCAGTATTTT. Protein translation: CASSKLDDFPTDTQYF.